The 21 T cell receptor beta chains below come from one sample, sequenced in a study of T cells after yellow fever vaccination. MiXCR was run by TCRdb on the 5' RACE reads, yielding one entry per CDR3 protein. The sample includes around 590,000 distinct CDR3 sequences, roughly 12% of them seen just once. The specimen comprised PBMCs, sampled on the day of the yellow fever booster vaccination. Receptors originate from a man aged 25 to 40 who received the YFV17D yellow fever vaccine.

The genes are TRBV5-6 and TRBJ1-3; D not certain. Germline V gene data show CDR1 as SGHDT and CDR2 as YYEEEE. The CDR3 spans 15 residues. Trimming removed 1 base at V and 6 bases at J, with 14 bases between. The CDR3 loop is CASSLLQRTSNTIYF. CDR3 nucleotide sequence: TGTGCCAGCAGCTTGTTACAGCGGACCTCAAACACCATATATTTT.

CDR3 nucleotide sequence: TGTGCCAGTAGTCCCCGACTAGCGGGGGATCGCAATGAGCAGTTCTTC. Protein sequence: CASSPRLAGDRNEQFF. This chain uses TRBV19 with TRBJ2-1; 12 bases agree with TRBD2. The CDR3 runs 16 residues. Germline loops: CDR1 LNHDA, CDR2 SQIVND (reference sequence). Trimming at V came to 5 bases and at J to 6 bases, leaving 8 bases not matched to a gene. The whole variable domain, filled in from reference TRBV19 and TRBJ2-1, reads DGGITQSPKYLFRKEGQNVTLSCEQNLNHDAMYWYRQDPGQGLRLIYYSQIVNDFQKGDIAEGYSVSREKKESFPLTVTSAQKNPTAFYLCASSPRLAGDRNEQFFGPGTRLTVL.

The V and J genes are TRBV5-1 and TRBJ2-5, with D tentatively TRBD1 (7 bases). This CDR3 has 14 amino acids. The V gene's germline CDR1 is SGHRS and CDR2 YFSETQ. Trimming pared 4 bases from V and 4 bases from J, leaving 14 bases between. This CDR3 is CASSPSGGTETQYF. The CDR3 DNA reads as TGCGCCAGCAGCCCCTCAGGGGGGACAGAGACCCAGTACTTC. Complete variable domain (other parts from reference TRBV5-1 and TRBJ2-5): KAGVTQTPRYLIKTRGQQVTLSCSPISGHRSVSWYQQTPGQGLQFLFEYFSETQRNKGNFPGRFSGRQFSNSRSEMNVSTLELGDSALYLCASSPSGGTETQYFGPGTRLLVL.

Only a few counts were recorded for this clonotype. The germline gene is not matched at one end of the junction; a read error may be the cause. This chain joins TRBV29-1 and TRBJ2-3, with TRBD2 identical over 8 bases. The CDR3 loop spans 16 amino acids. Looked up from germline, CDR1 is SQVTM and CDR2 is ANQGSEA. This chain's CDR3 is CSAEDSGGRVTDTQYF. The CDR3 DNA is TGCAGCGCTGAAGATTCGGGAGGGCGGGTGACAGATACGCAGTATTTT.

This clonotype showed up just a few times. This sequence joins TRBV20-1 and TRBJ2-1, with D perhaps TRBD2 (5 bases). The germline gives CDR1 DFQATT, CDR2 SNEGSKA (reference sequence). Trimming stripped 3 bases from V and 0 bases from J, with 9 bases between. This CDR3 has 14 residues. The CDR3 coding sequence is TGCAGTGCTAGGCAGCGGCGCTCCTACAATGAGCAGTTCTTC. Protein sequence: CSARQRRSYNEQFF.

Only a few counts were recorded for this clonotype. CDR3 in amino acids: CASSLRAGPDTQYF. The DNA for the CDR3 is TGTGCCAGCAGCTTACGAGCGGGACCAGATACGCAGTATTTT. V and J are TRBV11-3 and TRBJ2-3; TRBD2 aligns across 7 bases. Per the germline V gene, CDR1 is SGHNT and CDR2 is YENEEA. This CDR3 spans 14 amino acids. Germline trimming cut 2 bases from V and 4 bases from J; bases unmatched to any gene: 3. Based on the CDR3 plus reference TRBV11-3 and TRBJ2-3, the full variable domain is EAGVVQSPRYKIIEKKQPVAFWCNPISGHNTLYWYLQNLGQGPELLIRYENEEAVDDSQLPKDRFSAERLKGVDSTLKIQPAELGDSAVYLCASSLRAGPDTQYFGPGTRLTVL.

The rearrangement uses TRBV20-1 and TRBJ2-7; D may match TRBD1 or TRBD2 (5 bases each). There are 14 residues in the CDR3. The germline CDR1 and CDR2 sequences are DFQATT and SNEGSKA (reference sequence). V was trimmed by 3 bases and J by 4 bases, leaving 16 bases between them. The CDR3 DNA follows: TGCAGTGCTAGTAAGCCAAACGGGGCTTACGAGCAGTACTTC. Translated: CSASKPNGAYEQYF.

This clonotype was counted only a few times. The chain employs TRBV11-2 and TRBJ2-3; D perhaps matches TRBD2 (6 bases). This CDR3 region has 15 residues. In germline, CDR1 is SGHAT, CDR2 FQNNGV. Trimming stripped 4 bases from V and 3 bases from J, with 14 bases between. CDR3 sequence (DNA): TGTGCCAGCAGCTCCCGTGGGGGGAAGACAGATACGCAGTATTTT. This translates into CASSSRGGKTDTQYF. The full variable domain, its missing parts supplied by reference TRBV11-2 and TRBJ2-3, is EAGVAQSPRYKIIEKRQSVAFWCNPISGHATLYWYQQILGQGPKLLIQFQNNGVVDDSQLPKDRFSAERLKGVDSTLKIQPAKLEDSAVYLCASSSRGGKTDTQYFGPGTRLTVL.

This clonotype has a handful of counts. V is TRBV5-6 and J is TRBJ2-7; 9 bases are shared with TRBD2. The CDR3 length is 17 residues. V shed 4 bases and J 1 base; nucleotides not matched to a gene: 12. Germline V gene data show CDR1 as SGHDT and CDR2 as YYEEEE. CDR3: CASSPQTSGLPSYEQYF. CDR3 DNA sequence: TGTGCCAGCAGCCCCCAGACTAGCGGCCTACCATCCTACGAGCAGTACTTC.

The V call is TRBV27, the J call TRBJ2-7, with a possible D match to TRBD1 (5 bases). V was clipped by 1 base and J by 0 bases, with 13 bases between them. Germline V gene sequence: CDR1 MNHEY, CDR2 SMNVEV (reference sequence). The CDR3 loop spans 16 amino acids. The CDR3 DNA is TGTGCCAGCAGTTTATTAGGTCAGGGCTACTCCTACGAGCAGTACTTC. The encoded protein is CASSLLGQGYSYEQYF.

This clonotype was observed a few times. The chain recombines TRBV20-1 with TRBJ2-7; TRBD2 matches 12 bases. The CDR3 totals 17 residues. CDR1 and CDR2 from the germline V gene are DFQATT and SNEGSKA (reference sequence). V dropped 6 bases and J dropped 5; count of bases not matched to a gene: 17. The CDR3 protein is CSANPSSGRAGPDEQYF. CDR3 DNA sequence: TGCAGTGCAAATCCCTCTAGCGGGAGGGCCGGGCCGGACGAGCAGTACTTC.

This clonotype was seen a handful of times. This rearrangement joins TRBV7-2 to TRBJ1-5; D may be TRBD1 (5 bases). The CDR3 consists of 14 residues. Between the trimmed V and J ends, which lost 5 bases and 1 base, there was a span of 9 bases. The germline V gene has CDR1 SGHTA and CDR2 FQGNSA. The CDR3 coding sequence is TGTGCCAGCAGCCGGACAAGCAGCAATCAGCCCCAGCATTTT. Its protein is CASSRTSSNQPQHF.

This chain's CDR3 is CASSVAGTGEETQYF. The CDR3 coding sequence is TGCGCCAGCAGCGTGGCCGGGACAGGGGAGGAGACCCAGTACTTC. The chain employs TRBV5-1 and TRBJ2-5; 10 positions match TRBD1. CDR1 and CDR2 (germline): SGHRS, YFSETQ. Trimming took 4 bases from V and 5 from J; bases not matched to a gene: 8. CDR3 length: 15 amino acids.

This chain uses TRBV5-1 with TRBJ2-3; TRBD2 matches 8 bases. CDR3 length equals 17 residues. Germline-derived CDR1 and CDR2 are SGHRS and YFSETQ. V was pared by 3 bases and J by 2 bases, with 11 bases of the junction left unmatched. CDR3 sequence reads: CASSSSRLATPTDTQYF. The DNA for the CDR3 is TGCGCCAGCAGCTCCTCGCGACTAGCGACCCCCACAGATACGCAGTATTTT.

This clonotype occurred a few times. V usage is TRBV12-3 or TRBV12-4 and J usage is TRBJ1-5; no reliable D call. V lost 7 bases and J lost 6, with 16 bases in between. CDR3 size: 14 residues. CDR3 coding DNA: TGTGCCAGCATGAGGCCAGGAGTGAGTCAGCCCCAGCATTTT. It encodes CASMRPGVSQPQHF.

The chain links TRBV28 to TRBJ2-7; TRBD2 is a possible D gene (6 bases). Trimming took 1 base from V and 7 from J, leaving 11 bases between them. In germline, CDR1 is MDHEN, CDR2 SYDVKM. This CDR3 contains 13 residues. CDR3 region: CASSLFTAGEQYF. The DNA of the CDR3 is TGTGCCAGCAGTTTATTTACCGCGGGGGAGCAGTACTTC.

The chain has TRBV18 and TRBJ2-1, with a possible D match to TRBD2 (5 bases). The CDR3 consists of 16 residues. V lost 1 base and J lost 0, with 10 bases in between. In germline, CDR1 is KGHSH, CDR2 LQKENI. CDR3 sequence: CASSPHSASSYNEQFF. The CDR3, as DNA: TGTGCCAGCTCACCACATAGCGCAAGCTCCTACAATGAGCAGTTCTTC.

The J gene is TRBJ1-4, the V gene TRBV5-1; D is unresolved. Trimming removed 5 bases at V and 0 bases at J, with 8 bases between. The CDR3 sequence is 14 residues long. Germline values: CDR1 SGHRS, CDR2 YFSETQ. The CDR3 spells CASRHRATNEKLFF. CDR3 DNA sequence: TGCGCCAGCAGGCACCGAGCAACTAATGAAAAACTGTTTTTT.

Only a few counts were recorded for this clonotype. The chain recombines TRBV7-9 with TRBJ1-2, with D maybe TRBD1 (5 bases). This CDR3 contains 14 residues. The germline V gene has CDR1 SEHNR and CDR2 FQNEAQ (reference sequence). Trimming left V 5 bases short and J 1 base short, with 11 bases between. The CDR3 reads CASSRGEVNYGYTF. As DNA, the CDR3 is TGTGCCAGCAGCCGGGGGGAAGTTAACTATGGCTACACCTTC.

The CDR3: CSAPQMEGTNQPQHF. The DNA of the CDR3 is TGCAGTGCCCCCCAGATGGAGGGAACTAATCAGCCCCAGCATTTT. The chain recombines TRBV20-1 with TRBJ1-5; no firm D call. In germline, CDR1 is DFQATT, CDR2 SNEGSKA (reference sequence). Trimming shortened V by 6 bases and J by 4 bases, and 19 bases separated the two germline ends. The CDR3 length is 15 residues.

The rearrangement links TRBV6-6 to TRBJ1-1, with D perhaps TRBD1 (5 bases). CDR1 and CDR2 from the germline V gene are MNHNY and SVGAGI (reference sequence). This CDR3 contains 11 residues. Trimming cost V 0 bases and J 11 bases, with 7 bases left between them. The chain's CDR3 is CASSYSPGAFF. CDR3 coding DNA: TGTGCCAGCAGTTACTCCCCAGGGGCTTTCTTT.